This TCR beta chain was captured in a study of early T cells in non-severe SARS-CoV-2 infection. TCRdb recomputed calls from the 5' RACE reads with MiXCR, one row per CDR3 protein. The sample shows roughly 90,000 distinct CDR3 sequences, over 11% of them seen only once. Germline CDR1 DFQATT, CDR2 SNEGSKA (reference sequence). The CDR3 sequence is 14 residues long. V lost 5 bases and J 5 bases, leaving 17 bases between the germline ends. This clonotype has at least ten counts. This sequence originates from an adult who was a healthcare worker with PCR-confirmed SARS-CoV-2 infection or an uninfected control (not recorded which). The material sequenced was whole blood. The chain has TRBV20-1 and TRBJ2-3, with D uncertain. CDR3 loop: CSASFGLDGDTQYF. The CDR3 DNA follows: TGCAGTGCTTCATTCGGCCTAGACGGAGATACGCAGTATTTT.